A selection of T cell receptor beta chains follows, all from one sample in a study of shared clonotypes between healthy human individuals. TCRdb's copy holds only in-frame clones and misses some; the assay was immunoSEQ multiplex PCR. In the table there are approximately 640,000 clones, roughly 87% of which are singletons. What was sequenced was memory CD8+ T cells from PBMCs. The receptors here all came from a man between 18 and 29 years old in good health. Some clones in this sample may be carry-over from other donors' samples. Each CDR3 is given with its conserved first and last residue. D genes are given only for firm matches. Clone size is given for some rows only: seen once, a few or many times, or a class if the clone is expanded.

clone_size: .; d_call: TRBD2; v_call: TRBV2; j_call: TRBJ2-1; cdr3_aa: CASSITTSGNNEQFF; cdr3_nt: TGTGCCAGCAGTATAACGACTAGCGGGAACAATGAGCAGTTCTTC
clone_size: .; d_call: .; v_call: TRBV28; j_call: TRBJ1-2; cdr3_aa: CASSSGNGQLYGYTF; cdr3_nt: TGTGCCAGCAGTTCTGGAAATGGACAGCTCTATGGCTACACCTTC
clone_size: .; d_call: TRBD2; v_call: TRBV11-2; j_call: TRBJ2-7; cdr3_aa: CASRKWGGSNYEQYF; cdr3_nt: TGTGCCAGCAGGAAATGGGGCGGGAGCAATTACGAGCAGTACTTC
clone_size: .; d_call: TRBD1; v_call: TRBV27; j_call: TRBJ2-7; cdr3_aa: CASSDRTGTYEQYF; cdr3_nt: TGTGCCAGCAGTGACCGGACAGGGACCTACGAGCAGTACTTC
clone_size: once; d_call: .; v_call: TRBV19; j_call: TRBJ2-3; cdr3_aa: CASSIDRSQTQYF; cdr3_nt: TGTGCCAGTAGTATAGATCGGAGTCAGACGCAGTATTTT
clone_size: .; d_call: TRBD2; v_call: TRBV28; j_call: TRBJ2-7; cdr3_aa: CASSSSGRVYEQYF; cdr3_nt: TGTGCCAGCAGCTCTAGCGGGAGGGTTTACGAGCAGTACTTC
clone_size: .; d_call: .; v_call: TRBV9; j_call: TRBJ2-5; cdr3_aa: CASSPYGSGSGETQYF; cdr3_nt: TGTGCCAGCAGCCCTTACGGGAGCGGCAGTGGGGAGACCCAGTACTTC
clone_size: .; d_call: .; v_call: TRBV7-9; j_call: TRBJ2-2; cdr3_aa: CASSLVGQPGGRELFF; cdr3_nt: TGTGCCAGCAGCTTAGTGGGACAGCCCGGAGGGCGGGAGCTGTTTTTT
clone_size: once; d_call: TRBD1; v_call: TRBV7-9; j_call: TRBJ2-1; cdr3_aa: CASSPTSGTGNEQFF; cdr3_nt: TGTGCCAGCAGCCCAACCTCCGGGACAGGCAATGAGCAGTTCTTC
clone_size: .; d_call: .; v_call: TRBV10-3; j_call: TRBJ1-1; cdr3_aa: CATEGDTEAFF; cdr3_nt: TGTGCCACCGAGGGGGATACTGAAGCTTTCTTT
clone_size: .; d_call: .; v_call: TRBV7-3; j_call: TRBJ2-3; cdr3_aa: CASSLTGGATDTQYF; cdr3_nt: TGTGCCAGCAGCTTAACTGGGGGGGCCACAGATACGCAGTATTTT
clone_size: .; d_call: TRBD2; v_call: TRBV27; j_call: TRBJ2-3; cdr3_aa: CASSITVGGRTDTQYF; cdr3_nt: TGTGCCAGCAGCATTACAGTTGGCGGGAGGACAGATACGCAGTATTTT
clone_size: .; d_call: .; v_call: TRBV12-5; j_call: TRBJ2-3; cdr3_aa: CASGWGGVGTDTQYF; cdr3_nt: TGTGCTAGTGGTTGGGGGGGCGTTGGCACAGATACGCAGTATTTT
clone_size: .; d_call: .; v_call: TRBV18; j_call: TRBJ1-2; cdr3_aa: CASSLGLPQDGYTF; cdr3_nt: TGTGCCAGCTCACTAGGACTCCCCCAGGATGGCTACACCTTC
clone_size: .; d_call: .; v_call: TRBV2; j_call: TRBJ1-3; cdr3_aa: CASRQGTIYF; cdr3_nt: TGTGCCAGCAGGCAGGGCACCATATATTTT
clone_size: few; d_call: .; v_call: TRBV14; j_call: TRBJ1-2; cdr3_aa: CASSGRGTHYGYTF; cdr3_nt: TGTGCCAGCAGCGGTCGTGGGACCCACTATGGCTACACCTTC
clone_size: .; d_call: TRBD1; v_call: TRBV27; j_call: TRBJ1-1; cdr3_aa: CASSFGGGNTEAFF; cdr3_nt: TGTGCCAGCAGTTTCGGAGGGGGCAACACTGAAGCTTTCTTT
clone_size: once; d_call: TRBD2; v_call: TRBV10-2; j_call: TRBJ2-2; cdr3_aa: CASDPAGAGELFF; cdr3_nt: TGCGCCAGCGACCCAGCGGGGGCTGGGGAGCTGTTTTTT
clone_size: .; d_call: .; v_call: TRBV28; j_call: TRBJ2-7; cdr3_aa: CASSLSPGDSYEQYF; cdr3_nt: TGTGCCAGCAGTTTATCTCCGGGAGACTCCTACGAGCAGTACTTC
clone_size: .; d_call: .; v_call: TRBV2; j_call: TRBJ2-7; cdr3_aa: CAILRVDLPTKEQYF; cdr3_nt: TGTGCCATCCTTAGGGTGGACTTACCCACCAAAGAGCAGTACTTC
clone_size: .; d_call: .; v_call: TRBV15; j_call: TRBJ1-2; cdr3_aa: CATSSVSRGFGYGYTF; cdr3_nt: TGTGCCACCAGCAGCGTCTCGCGGGGTTTCGGCTATGGCTACACCTTC
clone_size: .; d_call: TRBD2; v_call: TRBV27; j_call: TRBJ2-1; cdr3_aa: CASSLWSRGGNYNEQFF; cdr3_nt: TGTGCCAGCAGTTTATGGTCCCGGGGGGGGAACTACAATGAGCAGTTCTTC
clone_size: .; d_call: TRBD1; v_call: TRBV9; j_call: TRBJ2-2; cdr3_aa: CASSDRGHTGELFF; cdr3_nt: TGTGCCAGCAGTGACAGGGGCCACACCGGGGAGCTGTTTTTT
clone_size: .; d_call: .; v_call: TRBV6-1; j_call: TRBJ2-2; cdr3_aa: CASTDLALNTGELFF; cdr3_nt: TGTGCCAGCACCGATCTGGCCCTGAACACCGGGGAGCTGTTTTTT
clone_size: .; d_call: TRBD2; v_call: TRBV9; j_call: TRBJ2-2; cdr3_aa: CASSVGGINTGELFF; cdr3_nt: TGTGCCAGCAGCGTGGGAGGGATAAACACCGGGGAGCTGTTTTTT
clone_size: .; d_call: TRBD2; v_call: TRBV7-9; j_call: TRBJ2-3; cdr3_aa: CASSFRLAGSTDTQYF; cdr3_nt: TGTGCCAGCAGCTTCCGACTAGCGGGGAGCACAGATACGCAGTATTTT
clone_size: .; d_call: .; v_call: TRBV5-1; j_call: TRBJ2-2; cdr3_aa: CASSPVSTSNTGELFF; cdr3_nt: TGCGCCAGCAGCCCGGTTAGCACATCGAACACCGGGGAGCTGTTTTTT
clone_size: .; d_call: TRBD1; v_call: TRBV10-3; j_call: TRBJ1-3; cdr3_aa: CAISESVRTGNSGNTIYF; cdr3_nt: TGTGCCATCAGTGAGTCCGTGAGGACAGGTAACTCTGGAAACACCATATATTTT
clone_size: .; d_call: TRBD2; v_call: TRBV4-1; j_call: TRBJ2-3; cdr3_aa: CASSPRLAGGPVDTQYF; cdr3_nt: TGCGCCAGCAGCCCTAGACTAGCGGGAGGGCCAGTAGATACGCAGTATTTT
clone_size: .; d_call: .; v_call: TRBV27; j_call: TRBJ1-5; cdr3_aa: CASSPVGVFGQPQHF; cdr3_nt: TGTGCCAGCAGCCCTGTTGGGGTTTTCGGCCAGCCCCAGCATTTT
clone_size: .; d_call: .; v_call: TRBV7-6; j_call: TRBJ2-1; cdr3_aa: CASSSGARDEQFF; cdr3_nt: TGTGCCAGCAGCTCCGGAGCACGGGATGAGCAGTTCTTC
clone_size: .; d_call: .; v_call: TRBV6-5; j_call: TRBJ1-1; cdr3_aa: CASRRDPNTEAFF; cdr3_nt: TGTGCCAGCAGGCGCGACCCGAACACTGAAGCTTTCTTT
clone_size: .; d_call: .; v_call: TRBV9; j_call: TRBJ1-1; cdr3_aa: CASSVAQNTEAFF; cdr3_nt: TGTGCCAGCAGCGTAGCCCAGAACACTGAAGCTTTCTTT
clone_size: .; d_call: .; v_call: TRBV20-1; j_call: TRBJ2-1; cdr3_aa: CSASNNEQFF; cdr3_nt: TGCAGTGCTAGCAACAATGAGCAGTTCTTC
clone_size: .; d_call: TRBD2; v_call: TRBV9; j_call: TRBJ2-1; cdr3_aa: CASSVGVSGVGSSYNEQFF; cdr3_nt: TGTGCCAGCAGCGTAGGGGTTAGCGGGGTAGGAAGCTCCTACAATGAGCAGTTCTTC
clone_size: .; d_call: .; v_call: TRBV28; j_call: TRBJ2-3; cdr3_aa: CASSLWGQSTDTQYF; cdr3_nt: TGTGCCAGCAGTTTATGGGGTCAGAGCACAGATACGCAGTATTTT
clone_size: .; d_call: TRBD1; v_call: TRBV9; j_call: TRBJ2-1; cdr3_aa: CASSVGDRGNEQFF; cdr3_nt: TGTGCCAGCAGCGTAGGGGACAGGGGTAATGAGCAGTTCTTC
clone_size: .; d_call: TRBD2; v_call: TRBV28; j_call: TRBJ2-7; cdr3_aa: CASSFYSGSSEQYF; cdr3_nt: TGTGCCAGCAGTTTTTATAGCGGGAGTAGCGAGCAGTACTTC
clone_size: .; d_call: .; v_call: TRBV28; j_call: TRBJ2-7; cdr3_aa: CASSIARSSYEQYF; cdr3_nt: TGTGCCAGCAGTATCGCGCGTAGCTCCTACGAGCAGTACTTC
clone_size: .; d_call: .; v_call: TRBV27; j_call: TRBJ2-1; cdr3_aa: CASNVGFRIQSYNEQFF; cdr3_nt: TGTGCCAGCAACGTAGGGTTTCGGATACAATCCTACAATGAGCAGTTCTTC
clone_size: .; d_call: .; v_call: TRBV6-5; j_call: TRBJ2-2; cdr3_aa: CASSLGMGTGELFF; cdr3_nt: TGTGCCAGCAGCTTAGGGATGGGCACCGGGGAGCTGTTTTTT
clone_size: .; d_call: TRBD2; v_call: TRBV5-4; j_call: TRBJ2-1; cdr3_aa: CASSRTSYNEQFF; cdr3_nt: TGTGCCAGCAGCCGGACTAGCTACAATGAGCAGTTCTTC
clone_size: .; d_call: .; v_call: TRBV27; j_call: TRBJ2-2; cdr3_aa: CASSFFGELFF; cdr3_nt: TGTGCCAGCAGTTTTTTCGGGGAGCTGTTTTTT
clone_size: .; d_call: TRBD2; v_call: TRBV14; j_call: TRBJ2-7; cdr3_aa: CASSQYTSGPYEQYF; cdr3_nt: TGTGCCAGCAGCCAATATACTAGCGGGCCTTACGAGCAGTACTTC
clone_size: .; d_call: TRBD1; v_call: TRBV12-5; j_call: TRBJ2-7; cdr3_aa: CASGLALPTGIPYEQYF; cdr3_nt: TGTGCTAGTGGTTTGGCCCTCCCGACAGGGATTCCCTACGAGCAGTACTTC
clone_size: .; d_call: TRBD2; v_call: TRBV9; j_call: TRBJ2-5; cdr3_aa: CASSVGGGSETQYF; cdr3_nt: TGTGCCAGCAGCGTAGGAGGCGGGAGTGAGACCCAGTACTTC
clone_size: .; d_call: TRBD1; v_call: TRBV5-1; j_call: TRBJ2-7; cdr3_aa: CASSSGGPYEQYF; cdr3_nt: TGCGCCAGCAGCTCAGGGGGCCCCTACGAGCAGTACTTC
clone_size: .; d_call: .; v_call: TRBV20-1; j_call: TRBJ2-7; cdr3_aa: CSADTPYEQYF; cdr3_nt: TGCAGTGCTGACACACCCTACGAGCAGTACTTC
clone_size: .; d_call: TRBD1; v_call: TRBV5-1; j_call: TRBJ1-2; cdr3_aa: CASSEYDREINYGYTF; cdr3_nt: TGCGCCAGCAGCGAGTATGACAGGGAAATCAACTATGGCTACACCTTC
clone_size: .; d_call: .; v_call: TRBV11-2; j_call: TRBJ2-1; cdr3_aa: CASGLGRRLYNEQFF; cdr3_nt: TGTGCCAGCGGCCTCGGGCGGAGGCTTTACAATGAGCAGTTCTTC
clone_size: .; d_call: .; v_call: TRBV6-5; j_call: TRBJ2-1; cdr3_aa: CASSDSRRKFF; cdr3_nt: TGTGCCAGCAGTGATTCGCGGCGGAAGTTCTTC
clone_size: .; d_call: .; v_call: TRBV6-5; j_call: TRBJ2-7; cdr3_aa: CASSYSRGDEQYF; cdr3_nt: TGTGCCAGCAGTTACTCAAGGGGGGACGAGCAGTACTTC
clone_size: .; d_call: TRBD2; v_call: TRBV27; j_call: TRBJ2-7; cdr3_aa: CASSPLATSGSSYEQYF; cdr3_nt: TGTGCCAGCAGTCCCCTCGCGACTAGCGGGAGCTCCTACGAGCAGTACTTC
clone_size: .; d_call: .; v_call: TRBV6-5; j_call: TRBJ2-3; cdr3_aa: CASSYGRGGPDTQYF; cdr3_nt: TGTGCCAGCAGTTACGGTCGGGGCGGCCCAGATACGCAGTATTTT
clone_size: once; d_call: TRBD1; v_call: TRBV7-3; j_call: TRBJ1-1; cdr3_aa: CASSPGTGGMTEAFF; cdr3_nt: TGTGCCAGCAGCCCCGGGACAGGGGGCATGACTGAAGCTTTCTTT
clone_size: .; d_call: .; v_call: TRBV19; j_call: TRBJ2-3; cdr3_aa: CASSIQGSSGTDTQYF; cdr3_nt: TGTGCCAGTAGTATCCAGGGTTCGTCCGGCACAGATACGCAGTATTTT